This T cell receptor (beta chain) was documented in a study of blood T cell repertoires in COVID-19. In the study overall: The samples span acute and convalescent COVID-19 from the United States, Italy and Spain. The cDNA or gDNA used as material had been derived from T cells, B-cell-depleted T cells, or PBMCs.

V was pared by 3 bases and J by 0 bases, with 8 bases between. CDR3 length: 14 residues. In germline, CDR1 is MDHEN, CDR2 SYDVKM. Per the original data handling: The authors estimated nucleated cell counts from reference gene primer amplification. Method: immunoSEQ multiplex PCR; TCRdb's copy keeps in-frame clones and lacks some. V and J calls and clone size are given by that table; D and trimming were obtained from the DNA. The table includes 95,000 to 110,000 clones, 91% detected once. The chain has TRBV28 and TRBJ1-1; D remains unclear. This sequence originates from a human donor in a cohort sampled during active COVID-19. The source material was peripheral blood. The chain's CDR3 is CASSFELMNTEAFF. CDR3 coding DNA: TGTGCCAGCAGTTTCGAACTGATGAACACTGAAGCTTTCTTT.